This paragraph reports one T cell receptor beta chain. This sample is drawn from a study of cytomegalovirus exposure and HLA in healthy donors. Profiled with immunoSEQ multiplex PCR; TCRdb holds only in-frame clones, not every one. The table has fewer than 250,000 clones, approximately 80% seen once. The CDR3 covers 13 residues. CDR1 is SGHTA and CDR2 is FQGNSA in the germline V gene. Trimming took off 5 bases at V and 5 bases at J, with 11 bases between the two ends. This TCR came from a woman in her twenties or thirties in good health and CMV-seropositive. The sample was PBMCs. The V call is TRBV7-2, the J call TRBJ2-3; D uncertain. CDR3 protein: CASSQTPGDTQYF. The DNA of the CDR3 is TGTGCCAGCAGCCAAACTCCCGGAGATACGCAGTATTTT.